This TCR beta chain is drawn from a study of beta chain features in type 1 diabetes. Central memory, naive, regulatory and stem cell-like memory CD4+ cells were sorted by CD45RO/CCR7/CD25/CD127/CD95/CD27. The authors obtained over 95% purity in all sorted populations. Study conclusions and caveats: Moderately but significantly shorter TCRB CDR3s were found in Type 1 diabetes patients in all four CD4+ subsets.

The CDR3 runs to 16 residues. Every bit of the isolated RNA underwent reverse transcription, so sequencing read expressed TCRB transcripts. Assay used: immunoSEQ multiplex PCR; TCRdb lists only in-frame clones, some missing. The sample has some 700,000 clones; roughly 13% are singletons. This clone was found a few times. The antigen remains unidentified. The sequenced sample was naive CD4+ T cells from blood. The clonotype comes from a man in his late teens or twenties with type 1 diabetes. The chain employs TRBV21-1 and TRBJ2-7; TRBD1, the table's D call, was not compared with the DNA. TRBV21-1 is deemed a pseudogene. CDR3 in amino acids: CASLKGKTGVSYEQYF. The CDR3 DNA sequence: TGTGCCAGCCTAAAGGGGAAGACAGGGGTATCCTACGAGCAGTACTTC.